Below are 6 T cell receptor beta chains sequenced from a single sample in a study of blood T cells in healthy people across ages. It was with a sample-barcoded 5' primer and a J-beta primer mix that a second PCR of roughly 7 to 12 cycles was run. A single record per CDR3 protein comes from TCRdb applying MiXCR to the 5' RACE reads. The table lists around 800,000 distinct CDR3 sequences, roughly 26% of them singletons. These same data were also listed under a study on T cells of mothers and their children.

The specimen was blood. The receptors were sampled from a boy younger than 18 in good health.

This sequence joins TRBV12-3 or TRBV12-4 and TRBJ2-7, with TRBD1 matching 8 bases. Unmatched junction bases numbered 8, after V lost 6 bases and J lost 1 base. This CDR3 spans 15 amino acids. CDR3 protein: CASSFWTGTSYEQYF. The CDR3 DNA reads TGTGCCAGCAGCTTTTGGACAGGGACTTCCTACGAGCAGTACTTC.

The chain employs TRBV10-3 and TRBJ1-1, with a possible D match to TRBD1 (5 bases). This CDR3 contains 13 residues. CDR1 and CDR2 (germline): ENHRY, SYGVKD. V dropped 6 bases and J dropped 5 bases, with 13 bases sitting between them. The CDR3 protein is CAISRETRTEAFF. The CDR3 nucleotides are TGTGCCATCAGCAGGGAAACGAGGACTGAAGCTTTCTTT.

In its sample, this clonotype was seen a few times. This sequence joins TRBV20-1 and TRBJ1-6, with D maybe TRBD1 (6 bases). Trimming removed 6 bases at V and 5 bases at J, with 20 bases between. The CDR3 totals 16 residues. Looked up from germline, CDR1 is DFQATT and CDR2 is SNEGSKA (reference sequence). CDR3: CSARSDSRAHNSPLHF. The CDR3, as DNA: TGCAGTGCGAGGTCGGACAGCCGGGCCCATAATTCACCCCTCCACTTT.

This chain joins TRBV6-5 and TRBJ1-2; no clear D gene. Looked up from germline, CDR1 is MNHEY and CDR2 is SVGAGI. This CDR3 has 13 residues. V lost 6 bases and J lost 5, with 13 bases in between. The CDR3 DNA is TGTGCCAGCAGCAAAGACGGGCTTTATGGCTACACCTTC. The encoded protein is CASSKDGLYGYTF.

This clonotype was picked up a small number of times. This rearrangement joins TRBV25-1 to TRBJ2-7; 7 nucleotides agree with TRBD1. The DNA end lines up better with TRBJ2-5; the J call may be wrong. The CDR3 is 17 residues long. Germline CDR1 and CDR2: MGHDK and SYGVNS. The CDR3 DNA sequence: TGTGCCAGCAGTGAATTAGGGGGCCAGGGCCTACAAGAGACCCAGTACTTC. Protein product: CASSELGGQGLQETQYF.

The chain combines TRBV30 with TRBJ2-5; either TRBD1 or TRBD2 may fit D (5 bases each). Near its end, the DNA agrees better with TRBJ2-1, so the J call may be wrong. CDR1 is GTSNPN, CDR2 SVGIG, per germline (reference sequence). The CDR3 contains 14 residues. CDR3 nucleotide sequence: TGTGCCTTCCGCTTGGGGGTTGAAGACAATGAGCAGTTCTTC. Translation: CAFRLGVEDNEQFF.